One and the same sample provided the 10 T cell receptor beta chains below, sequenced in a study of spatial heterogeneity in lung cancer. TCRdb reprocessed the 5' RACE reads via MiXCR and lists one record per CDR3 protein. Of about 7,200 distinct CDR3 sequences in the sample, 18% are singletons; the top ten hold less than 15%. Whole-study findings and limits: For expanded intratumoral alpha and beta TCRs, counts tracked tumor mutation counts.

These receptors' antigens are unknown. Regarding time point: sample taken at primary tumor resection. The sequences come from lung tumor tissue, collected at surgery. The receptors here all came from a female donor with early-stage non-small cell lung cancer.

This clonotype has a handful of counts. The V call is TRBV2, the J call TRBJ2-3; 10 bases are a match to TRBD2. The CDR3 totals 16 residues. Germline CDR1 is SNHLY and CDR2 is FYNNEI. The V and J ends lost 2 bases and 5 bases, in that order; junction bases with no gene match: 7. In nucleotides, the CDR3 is TGTGCCAGCAGTGAATTATCTAGCGGGGGAATAGATACGCAGTATTTT. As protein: CASSELSSGGIDTQYF.

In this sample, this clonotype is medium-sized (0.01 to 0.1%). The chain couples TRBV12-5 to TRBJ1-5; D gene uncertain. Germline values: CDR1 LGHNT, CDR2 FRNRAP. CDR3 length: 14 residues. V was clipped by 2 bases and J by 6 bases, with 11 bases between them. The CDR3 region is CASGLSGKSQPQHF. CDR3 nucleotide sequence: TGTGCTAGTGGTTTGTCAGGAAAGAGTCAGCCCCAGCATTTT.

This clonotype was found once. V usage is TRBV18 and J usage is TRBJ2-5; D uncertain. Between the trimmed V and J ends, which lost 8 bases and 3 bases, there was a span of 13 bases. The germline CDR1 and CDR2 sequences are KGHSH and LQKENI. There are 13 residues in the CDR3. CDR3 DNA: TGTGCCAGCACTCAGGTCTTAGAAGAGACCCAGTACTTC. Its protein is CASTQVLEETQYF.

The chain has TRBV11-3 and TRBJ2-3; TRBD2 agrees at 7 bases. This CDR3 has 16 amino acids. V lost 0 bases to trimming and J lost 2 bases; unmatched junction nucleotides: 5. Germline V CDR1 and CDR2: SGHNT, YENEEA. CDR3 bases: TGTGCCAGCAGCTTAGATCCCAGCGGGGTCACAGATACGCAGTATTTT. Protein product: CASSLDPSGVTDTQYF.

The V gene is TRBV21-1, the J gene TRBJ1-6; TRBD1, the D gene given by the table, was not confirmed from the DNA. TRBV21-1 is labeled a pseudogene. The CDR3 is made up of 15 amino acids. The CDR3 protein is CASSLRDRNNSPLHF. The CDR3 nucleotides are TGTGCCAGCAGCCTCAGGGACAGGAATAATTCACCCCTCCACTTT.

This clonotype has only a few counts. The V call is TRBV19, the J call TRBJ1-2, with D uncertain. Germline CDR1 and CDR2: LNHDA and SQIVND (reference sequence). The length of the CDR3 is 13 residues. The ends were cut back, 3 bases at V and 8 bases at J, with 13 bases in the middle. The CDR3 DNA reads TGTGCCAGTAGTATTACCCAAGGGTCCGGCTACACCTTC. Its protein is CASSITQGSGYTF. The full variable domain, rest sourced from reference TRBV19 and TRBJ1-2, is DGGITQSPKYLFRKEGQNVTLSCEQNLNHDAMYWYRQDPGQGLRLIYYSQIVNDFQKGDIAEGYSVSREKKESFPLTVTSAQKNPTAFYLCASSITQGSGYTFGSGTRLTVV.

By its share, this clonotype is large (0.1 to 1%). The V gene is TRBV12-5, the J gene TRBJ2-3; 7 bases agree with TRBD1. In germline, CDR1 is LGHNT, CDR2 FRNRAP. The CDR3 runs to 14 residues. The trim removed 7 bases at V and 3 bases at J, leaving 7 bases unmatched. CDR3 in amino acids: CASALTGTTDTQYF. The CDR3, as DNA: TGTGCTAGTGCCTTGACAGGGACGACAGATACGCAGTATTTT.

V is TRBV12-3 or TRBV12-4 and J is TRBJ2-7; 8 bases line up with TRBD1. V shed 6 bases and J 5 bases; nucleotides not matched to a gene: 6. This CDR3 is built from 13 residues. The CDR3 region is CASRPGGVNEQYF. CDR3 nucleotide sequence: TGTGCCAGCAGACCAGGGGGCGTGAACGAGCAGTACTTC.

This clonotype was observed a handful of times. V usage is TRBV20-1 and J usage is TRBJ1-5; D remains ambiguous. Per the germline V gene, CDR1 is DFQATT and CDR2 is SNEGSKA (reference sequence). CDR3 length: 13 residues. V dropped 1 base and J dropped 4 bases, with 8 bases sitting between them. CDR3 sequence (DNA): TGCAGTGCTAGAGGCCCCGGGAATCAGCCCCAGCATTTT. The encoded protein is CSARGPGNQPQHF.

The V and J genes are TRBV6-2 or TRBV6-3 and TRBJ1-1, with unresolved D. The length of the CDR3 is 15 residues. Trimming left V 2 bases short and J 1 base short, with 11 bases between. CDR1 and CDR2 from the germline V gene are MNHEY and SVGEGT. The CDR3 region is CASSYRGGRNTEAFF. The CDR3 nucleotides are TGTGCCAGCAGTTACCGGGGTGGGCGGAACACTGAAGCTTTCTTT.